This TCR beta chain comes out of a study of blood T cell repertoires in COVID-19. Sequencing used immunoSEQ multiplex PCR; TCRdb keeps in-frame clones, though not all of them. The repertoire holds more than 200,000 clones, with 65% to 85% as singletons. The CDR3 consists of 14 residues. Per germline, CDR1 SGHRS and CDR2 YFSETQ. The junction had 8 bases not matched to a gene; V was cut back by 4 bases and J by 6 bases. This clone was seen a handful of times. The sequencing sample was made of peripheral blood. The gene calls are TRBV5-1 and TRBJ1-2, with 8 bases matching TRBD1. This TCR came from an elderly woman with acute or convalescent COVID-19. The CDR3 nucleotides read TGCGCCAGCAGCCCATCAACAGGGGGAAATGGCTACACCTTC. Translating gives CASSPSTGGNGYTF.